Below, 23 T cell receptor beta chains from the same sample are listed, as sequenced in a study of OX40 agonist ivuxolimab in advanced cancers. Assay: immunoSEQ multiplex PCR; the TCRdb copy retains only in-frame clones and omits some. The table includes tens of thousands of clones, around 84% detected once. The specimen was CD4+ or CD8+ T cells sorted from blood, collected in a trial of the OX40 agonist ivuxolimab. The receptors here all came from an adult with an advanced solid tumor such as melanoma, head and neck, liver or kidney cancer.

V usage is TRBV5-1 and J usage is TRBJ2-2; TRBD1 agrees at 10 bases. The length of the CDR3 is 16 residues. After removal of 4 bases from V and 4 bases from J, the junction contained 7 bases not matched to a gene. CDR1 is SGHRS and CDR2 is YFSETQ in the germline V gene. CDR3 region: CASSLGQGFVTGELFF. The CDR3 DNA sequence: TGCGCCAGCAGCCTGGGACAGGGGTTCGTCACCGGGGAGCTGTTTTTT. Full variable domain (rest looked up from reference TRBV5-1 and TRBJ2-2): KAGVTQTPRYLIKTRGQQVTLSCSPISGHRSVSWYQQTPGQGLQFLFEYFSETQRNKGNFPGRFSGRQFSNSRSEMNVSTLELGDSALYLCASSLGQGFVTGELFFGEGSRLTVL.

The J gene is TRBJ2-7, the V gene TRBV9; the D is unclear. Looked up from germline, CDR1 is SGDLS and CDR2 is YYNGEE. This CDR3 region has 16 residues. Trimming pared 0 bases from V and 0 bases from J, leaving 13 bases between. CDR3 protein: CASSVDASVSSYEQYF. CDR3 nucleotides: TGTGCCAGCAGCGTAGACGCCTCAGTAAGCTCCTACGAGCAGTACTTC.

The gene calls are TRBV19 and TRBJ1-6; 7 bases line up with TRBD1. Germline CDR1 and CDR2: LNHDA and SQIVND (reference sequence). J lost 9 bases, V lost 1 base, and 6 bases had no gene match. This CDR3 comprises 15 residues. The CDR3 region is CASSIGQGFRSPLHF. The CDR3 bases are TGTGCCAGTAGTATAGGACAGGGTTTTCGTTCACCCCTCCACTTT.

V is TRBV4-3 and J is TRBJ2-1, with D perhaps being TRBD1 or TRBD2 (5 bases each). V dropped 0 bases and J dropped 5 bases, with 17 bases sitting between them. This CDR3 is 17 amino acids long. The germline V gene has CDR1 LGHNA and CDR2 YSLEER. CDR3 in amino acids: CASSQDQVRDVHNEQFF. The CDR3 DNA is TGCGCCAGCAGCCAAGATCAGGTCAGGGACGTCCACAATGAGCAGTTCTTC.

This chain uses TRBV18 with TRBJ2-7, with 8 bases aligning to TRBD1. CDR3 length: 14 residues. Germline CDR1 and CDR2: KGHSH and LQKENI. The V segment lost 3 bases and the J segment 3 bases; nucleotides outside the gene matches: 4. The CDR3 region has the DNA TGTGCCAGCTCACCTACAGGGGGGCTCTACGAGCAGTACTTC. Amino acids: CASSPTGGLYEQYF.

V gene TRBV5-6 combines with J gene TRBJ2-3; 10 bases are a match to TRBD1. Germline lookup yields CDR1 SGHDT and CDR2 YYEEEE. Trimming removed 2 bases from V and 4 bases from J; junction bases left unmatched: 4. The CDR3 extends over 15 amino acids. CDR3 nucleotide sequence: TGTGCCAGCAGCTTCGGACAGGGGGAGGCAGATACGCAGTATTTT. Translated: CASSFGQGEADTQYF.

The chain employs TRBV28 and TRBJ2-3, with unresolved D. Trimming left V 7 bases short and J 0 bases short, with 14 bases between. Germline loops: CDR1 MDHEN, CDR2 SYDVKM. The CDR3 runs to 15 residues. The CDR3 region is CASTLATPSTDTQYF. CDR3 DNA sequence: TGTGCCAGCACCCTTGCGACACCTAGCACAGATACGCAGTATTTT.

This chain joins TRBV13 and TRBJ2-2, with a weak D call TRBD1 (7 bases). V lost 4 bases, J lost 7 bases, and 16 bases lay in between. Germline values: CDR1 PRHDT, CDR2 FYEKMQ (reference sequence). The CDR3 is 15 residues long. The CDR3 is CASSSTDRDFGELFF. The CDR3 nucleotides read TGTGCCAGCAGCTCTACAGACAGGGACTTCGGGGAGCTGTTTTTT.

This rearrangement joins TRBV28 to TRBJ1-5, with D uncertain. V was pared by 4 bases and J by 4 bases, with 11 bases between. The CDR3 has 14 amino acids. Germline loops: CDR1 MDHEN, CDR2 SYDVKM. The CDR3, as DNA: TGTGCCAGCAGTTCCCTCGGCGATAATCAGCCCCAGCATTTT. This gives the protein CASSSLGDNQPQHF.

Turning to this clone: Germline and junction disagree at one end, which may indicate a read error. The genes are TRBV6-1 and TRBJ2-1; the D is unclear. This CDR3 is 15 amino acids long. Germline CDR1 and CDR2: MNHNS and SASEGT. CDR3 protein: CASSEDGSSYNEQFF. In DNA, the CDR3 is TGTGCCAGCAGCGAAGACGGAAGCTCCTACAATGAGCAGTTCTTC.

V and J are TRBV7-9 and TRBJ2-1; TRBD2 agrees at 13 bases. Germline assignment: CDR1 SEHNR and CDR2 FQNEAQ (reference sequence). The CDR3 is made up of 17 amino acids. After removal of 5 bases from V and 2 bases from J, the junction contained 6 bases not matched to a gene. The CDR3 DNA is TGTGCCAGCAGCCAACCGACTAGCGGGGGGCCCTACAATGAGCAGTTCTTC. Translating gives CASSQPTSGGPYNEQFF.

The rearrangement joins TRBV9 to TRBJ2-5, with TRBD2 identical over 7 bases. The ends lost 3 bases at V and 3 bases at J; junction bases unmatched: 5. Germline V gene data show CDR1 as SGDLS and CDR2 as YYNGEE. The CDR3 contains 14 residues. As DNA, the CDR3 is TGTGCCAGCAGCGCCCCGGGACTAAAAGAGACCCAGTACTTC. Translated: CASSAPGLKETQYF.

For the CDR3, the DNA is TGTGCCTGGACTACCGGGACAGAATACGAGCAGTACTTC. As protein: CAWTTGTEYEQYF. The chain joins TRBV30 to TRBJ2-7; 7 positions match TRBD1. V was pared by 4 bases and J by 4 bases, with 7 bases of the junction left unmatched. The CDR3 is made up of 13 amino acids. CDR1 is GTSNPN, CDR2 SVGIG, per germline (reference sequence).

This clone has a handful of counts. The chain is built from TRBV29-1 and TRBJ1-1; the D is unclear. Germline V gene sequence: CDR1 SQVTM, CDR2 ANQGSEA. The CDR3 consists of 13 residues. Trimming removed 1 base from V and 1 base from J, with 7 bases in between. The CDR3 loop is CSVEVSRNTEAFF. The CDR3 nucleotides read TGCAGCGTTGAAGTTAGCAGGAACACTGAAGCTTTCTTT.

This rearrangement joins TRBV2 to TRBJ1-1; no clear D gene. This CDR3 region has 15 residues. In germline, CDR1 is SNHLY, CDR2 FYNNEI. The ends were cut back, 0 bases at V and 2 bases at J, with 10 bases in the middle. This CDR3 reads CASSEAVSANTEAFF. The CDR3 DNA reads TGTGCCAGCAGTGAAGCTGTGTCGGCAAACACTGAAGCTTTCTTT.

The gene calls are TRBV13 and TRBJ1-1; D remains ambiguous. Germline V lookup: CDR1 PRHDT, CDR2 FYEKMQ (reference sequence). Between the trimmed V and J ends, which lost 5 bases and 6 bases, there was a span of 10 bases. The CDR3 extends over 12 amino acids. The CDR3 bases are TGTGCCAGCAGCCCCCGAGGGTCTGAAGCTTTCTTT. This codes for CASSPRGSEAFF.

In this sample, this clone turned up a few times. The chain carries TRBV5-6 and TRBJ2-7; D may be TRBD2 (5 bases). Trimming cost V 4 bases and J 3 bases, with 8 bases left between them. The V gene's germline CDR1 is SGHDT and CDR2 YYEEEE. This CDR3 spans 12 amino acids. CDR3 coding DNA: TGTGCCAGCAGCCTCCGGGACTACGAGCAGTACTTC. The encoded protein is CASSLRDYEQYF.

The V and J genes are TRBV28 and TRBJ2-1, with D perhaps matching TRBD1 (6 bases). The CDR3 totals 15 residues. V was cut by 2 bases and J by 3 bases, with 11 bases left in between. The V gene's germline CDR1 is MDHEN and CDR2 SYDVKM. This chain's CDR3 is CASSLLTGIYNEQFF. The CDR3 DNA is TGTGCCAGCAGTTTACTTACAGGGATCTACAATGAGCAGTTCTTC.

CDR3 bases: TGTGCTAGTGGTTTGGTAAGGGTCCTTATCGTGTGCTACACCTTC. Encoded protein: CASGLVRVLIVCYTF. J is TRBJ1-2 and V is TRBV12-5; D gene uncertain. This CDR3 has 15 amino acids. Between the trimmed V and J ends, which lost 0 bases and 9 bases, there was a span of 17 bases. Per germline, CDR1 LGHNT and CDR2 FRNRAP.

The chain links TRBV2 to TRBJ2-7, with D unresolved. V lost 7 bases to trimming and J lost 2 bases, with 9 bases between them. The CDR3 has 12 residues. Germline V lookup: CDR1 SNHLY, CDR2 FYNNEI. DNA for the CDR3: TGTGCCAGCACAGGCCAAACCTACGAGCAGTACTTC. Amino acids: CASTGQTYEQYF.

This clone was recorded once. The chain employs TRBV28 and TRBJ1-1; no clear D gene. Trimming pared 3 bases from V and 1 base from J, leaving 9 bases between. Germline V gene data show CDR1 as MDHEN and CDR2 as SYDVKM. CDR3 size: 14 residues. The CDR3 nucleotides are TGTGCCAGCAGTTTCTCAGAGGGGAACACTGAAGCTTTCTTT. Amino acids: CASSFSEGNTEAFF.

The chain joins TRBV28 to TRBJ1-5; possibly TRBD1 for D (6 bases). This CDR3 has 13 amino acids. CDR1 MDHEN and CDR2 SYDVKM come from the germline V gene. Trimming left V 2 bases short and J 6 bases short, with 8 bases between. The CDR3 sequence: CASSLRGAQPQHF. CDR3 coding DNA: TGTGCCAGCAGTTTAAGGGGGGCTCAGCCCCAGCATTTT.

V usage is TRBV14 and J usage is TRBJ2-2, with TRBD2 matching over 12 bases. The junction had 14 bases not matched to a gene; V was cut back by 0 bases and J by 0 bases. The CDR3 runs to 22 residues. Germline V gene sequence: CDR1 SGHDN, CDR2 FVKESK. In DNA, the CDR3 is TGTGCCAGCAGCCAAGAGAGCTGGGCGACTAGCGGGGGACCAGCGAACACCGGGGAGCTGTTTTTT. Amino acids: CASSQESWATSGGPANTGELFF.